This TCR beta chain was sequenced in a study of identical twins. TCRdb called the 5' RACE reads again in MiXCR, with one record for every CDR3 protein. The sample shows 400,000 or so distinct CDR3 sequences, approximately 10% of them seen only once. Germline loops: CDR1 MGHRA, CDR2 YSYEKL. The germline V and J ends were trimmed by 1 base and 2 bases, with 8 bases remaining between them. The CDR3 extends over 14 amino acids. This clonotype was counted between two and nine times. Its specificity is unknown. Study-level results: Clonotypes of the beta chain that were abundant in cord blood carried fewer insertions (memory repertoires showed none).

The TCR comes from a woman aged 50 to 60 in good health. The chain employs TRBV4-1 and TRBJ1-1; the D is unclear. The sequencing sample was made of naive T cells sorted from blood. This chain's CDR3 is CASSQAVLNTEAFF. The CDR3 coding sequence is TGCGCCAGCAGCCAAGCGGTCCTTAACACTGAAGCTTTCTTT.